This T cell receptor beta chain appears in the sequencing data of a study of tumor-infiltrating lymphocytes in localized non-small cell lung cancer. Study-wide findings and caveats: Only some patients had TCR sequencing, depending on available tissue. Each assay used a separate piece of the same tissue. T-cell fraction did not differ between immunotypes IM1 and IM2. Recurrence-free survival showed no association with tumor T-cell fraction.

For this clone: Its antigen is not known.

Generated by immunoSEQ multiplex PCR, the TCRdb table keeps only in-frame clones and is missing some. The sample includes approximately 21,000 clones, roughly 80% seen only once; the top ten take 3% to 3.5%. The V gene's germline CDR1 is LGHNA and CDR2 YSLEER. This CDR3 has 18 residues. The receptor was isolated from a human donor with non-small cell lung cancer. The chain uses TRBV4-3 and TRBJ2-5, with TRBD2 identical over 8 bases. The J call may be faulty, since TRBJ2-7 better matches the DNA end. Sequenced sample: lung tumor tissue. The CDR3 DNA follows: TGCGCCAGCAGCCAAGATATCGGTGGACTAGCCGACGCCTACGAGCAGTACTTC. Translating gives CASSQDIGGLADAYEQYF.